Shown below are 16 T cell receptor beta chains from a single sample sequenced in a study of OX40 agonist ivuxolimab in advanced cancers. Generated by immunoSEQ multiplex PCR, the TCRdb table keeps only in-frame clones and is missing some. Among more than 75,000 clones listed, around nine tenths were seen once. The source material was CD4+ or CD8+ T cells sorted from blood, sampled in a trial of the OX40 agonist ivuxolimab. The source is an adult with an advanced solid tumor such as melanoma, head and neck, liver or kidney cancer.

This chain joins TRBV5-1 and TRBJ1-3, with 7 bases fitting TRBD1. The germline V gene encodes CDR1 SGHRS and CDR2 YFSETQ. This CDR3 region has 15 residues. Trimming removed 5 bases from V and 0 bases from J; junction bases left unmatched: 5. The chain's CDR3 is CASRPGTDSGNTIYF. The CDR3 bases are TGCGCCAGCAGACCCGGGACAGACTCTGGAAACACCATATATTTT.

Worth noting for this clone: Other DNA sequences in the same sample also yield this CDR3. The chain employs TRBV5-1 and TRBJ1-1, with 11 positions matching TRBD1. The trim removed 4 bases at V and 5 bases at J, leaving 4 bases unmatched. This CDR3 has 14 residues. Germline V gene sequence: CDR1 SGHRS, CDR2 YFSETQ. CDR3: CASSQGTGGTEAFF. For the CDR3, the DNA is TGCGCCAGCAGCCAGGGGACAGGGGGTACTGAAGCTTTCTTT.

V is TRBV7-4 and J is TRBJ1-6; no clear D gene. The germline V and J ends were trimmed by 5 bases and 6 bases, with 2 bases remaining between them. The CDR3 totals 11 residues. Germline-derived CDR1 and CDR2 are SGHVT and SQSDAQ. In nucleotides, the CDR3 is TGTGCCAGCAGCCCTAATTCACCCCTCCACTTT. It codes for CASSPNSPLHF.

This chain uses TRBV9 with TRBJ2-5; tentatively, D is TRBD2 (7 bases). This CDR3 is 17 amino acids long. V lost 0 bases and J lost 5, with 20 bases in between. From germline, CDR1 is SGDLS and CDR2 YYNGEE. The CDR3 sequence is CASSVAIQGGRFETQYF. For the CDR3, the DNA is TGTGCCAGCAGCGTAGCAATACAGGGAGGGAGGTTTGAGACCCAGTACTTC.

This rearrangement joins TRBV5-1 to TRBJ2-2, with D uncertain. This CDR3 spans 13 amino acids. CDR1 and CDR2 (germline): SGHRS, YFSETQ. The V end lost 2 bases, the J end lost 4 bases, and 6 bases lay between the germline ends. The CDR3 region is CASSFGPTGELFF. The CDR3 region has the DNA TGCGCCAGCAGCTTTGGGCCCACCGGGGAGCTGTTTTTT.

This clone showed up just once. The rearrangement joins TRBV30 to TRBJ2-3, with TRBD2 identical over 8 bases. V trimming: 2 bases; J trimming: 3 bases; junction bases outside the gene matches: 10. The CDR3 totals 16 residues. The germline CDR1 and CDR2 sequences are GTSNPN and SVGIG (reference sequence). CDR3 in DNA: TGTGCCTGGAGTCTCGGAGCGGGAGTTCTGACAGATACGCAGTATTTT. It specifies CAWSLGAGVLTDTQYF. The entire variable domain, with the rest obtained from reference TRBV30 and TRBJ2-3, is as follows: SQTIHQWPATLVQPVGSPLSLECTVEGTSNPNLYWYRQAAGRGLQLLFYSVGIGQISSEVPQNLSASRPQDRQFILSSKKLLLSDSGFYLCAWSLGAGVLTDTQYFGPGTRLTVL.

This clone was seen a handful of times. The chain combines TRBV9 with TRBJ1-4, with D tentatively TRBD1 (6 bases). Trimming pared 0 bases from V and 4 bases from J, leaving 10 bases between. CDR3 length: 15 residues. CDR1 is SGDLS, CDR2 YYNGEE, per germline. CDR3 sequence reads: CASSVAAGVNEKLFF. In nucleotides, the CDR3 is TGTGCCAGCAGCGTAGCGGCAGGGGTTAATGAAAAACTGTTTTTT.

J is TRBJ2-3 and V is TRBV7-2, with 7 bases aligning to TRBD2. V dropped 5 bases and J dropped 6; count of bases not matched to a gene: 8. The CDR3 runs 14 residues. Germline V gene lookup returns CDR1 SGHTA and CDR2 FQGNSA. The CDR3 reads CASSTPGGIDTQYF. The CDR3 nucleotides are TGTGCCAGCAGCACCCCGGGAGGAATTGATACGCAGTATTTT.

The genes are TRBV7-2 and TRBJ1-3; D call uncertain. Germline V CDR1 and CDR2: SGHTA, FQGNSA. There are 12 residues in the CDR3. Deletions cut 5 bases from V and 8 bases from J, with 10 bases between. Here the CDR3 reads CASSPSGHTIYF. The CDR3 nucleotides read TGTGCCAGCAGCCCCTCGGGCCACACCATATATTTT.

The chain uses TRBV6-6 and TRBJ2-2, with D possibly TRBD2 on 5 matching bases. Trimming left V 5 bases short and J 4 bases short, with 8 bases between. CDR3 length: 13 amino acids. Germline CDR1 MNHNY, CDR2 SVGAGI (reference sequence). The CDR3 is CASSPSFTGELFF. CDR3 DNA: TGTGCCAGCAGTCCTAGCTTCACCGGGGAGCTGTTTTTT.

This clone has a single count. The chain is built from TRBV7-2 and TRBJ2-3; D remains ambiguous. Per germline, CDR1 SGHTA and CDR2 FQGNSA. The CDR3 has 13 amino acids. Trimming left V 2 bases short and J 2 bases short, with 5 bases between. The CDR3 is CASSLRDTDTQYF. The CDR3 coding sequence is TGTGCCAGCAGCTTAAGGGACACAGATACGCAGTATTTT.

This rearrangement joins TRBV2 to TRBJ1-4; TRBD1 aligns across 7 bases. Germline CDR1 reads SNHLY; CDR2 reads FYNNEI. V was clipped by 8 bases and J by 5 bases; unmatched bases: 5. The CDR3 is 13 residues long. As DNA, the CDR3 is TGTGCCAGCGGGGGACAGTCGAATGAAAAACTGTTTTTT. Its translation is CASGGQSNEKLFF.

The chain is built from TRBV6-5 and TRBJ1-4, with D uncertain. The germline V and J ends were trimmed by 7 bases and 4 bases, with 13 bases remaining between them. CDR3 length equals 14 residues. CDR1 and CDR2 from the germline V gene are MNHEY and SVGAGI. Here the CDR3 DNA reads TGTGCCAGCACCCCTCGACTGGGTAATGAAAAACTGTTTTTT. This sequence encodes CASTPRLGNEKLFF.

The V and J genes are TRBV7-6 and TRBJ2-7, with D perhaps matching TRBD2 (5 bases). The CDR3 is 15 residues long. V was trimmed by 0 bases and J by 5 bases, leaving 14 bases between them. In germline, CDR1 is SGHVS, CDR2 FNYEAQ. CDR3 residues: CASSLARAGMDEQYF. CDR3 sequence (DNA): TGTGCCAGCAGCTTAGCGCGGGCAGGTATGGACGAGCAGTACTTC.

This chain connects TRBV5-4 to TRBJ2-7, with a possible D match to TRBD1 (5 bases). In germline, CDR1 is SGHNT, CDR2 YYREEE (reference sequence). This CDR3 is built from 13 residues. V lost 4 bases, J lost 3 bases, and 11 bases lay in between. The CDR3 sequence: CASSDQGYYEQYF. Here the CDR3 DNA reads TGTGCCAGCAGCGATCAGGGCTACTACGAGCAGTACTTC.

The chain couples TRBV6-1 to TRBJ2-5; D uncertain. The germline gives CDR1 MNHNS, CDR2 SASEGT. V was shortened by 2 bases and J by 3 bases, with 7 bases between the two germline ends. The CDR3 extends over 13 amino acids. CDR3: CASSEQVKETQYF. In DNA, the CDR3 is TGTGCCAGCAGTGAACAAGTAAAAGAGACCCAGTACTTC.